The clone carrying this TCR beta chain was detected ten times or more. Its antigen remains unidentified. These data are taken from a study of spatial heterogeneity in lung cancer. General observations from the study: It was found that expanded intratumoral alpha and beta TCR counts tracked tumor mutation counts. Alpha and beta chain coverage of tumor T cells was estimated at about 6.5% and 14%, respectively.

MiXCR, run by TCRdb on the 5' RACE reads, gives a single entry per CDR3 protein. Of about 27,000 distinct CDR3 sequences listed, roughly 6.9% are singletons. The time point here: sample taken at primary tumor resection. Sequencing was performed on whole RNA extracted from tumor and nontumor lung tissue, or from frozen PBMC, and the material was left unsorted. V dropped 2 bases and J dropped 5 bases, with 18 bases sitting between them. Germline V gene sequence: CDR1 SEHNR, CDR2 FQNEAQ (reference sequence). This CDR3 spans 16 amino acids. The TCR sequence derives from a male donor with early-stage non-small cell lung cancer. The genes are TRBV7-9 and TRBJ2-5, with a weak D call TRBD2 (6 bases). This material consisted of lung tumor tissue, taken at surgery. CDR3 residues: CASSLTLQGGKETQYF. The CDR3 DNA sequence: TGTGCCAGCAGCTTAACCCTACAAGGAGGGAAGGAGACCCAGTACTTC.